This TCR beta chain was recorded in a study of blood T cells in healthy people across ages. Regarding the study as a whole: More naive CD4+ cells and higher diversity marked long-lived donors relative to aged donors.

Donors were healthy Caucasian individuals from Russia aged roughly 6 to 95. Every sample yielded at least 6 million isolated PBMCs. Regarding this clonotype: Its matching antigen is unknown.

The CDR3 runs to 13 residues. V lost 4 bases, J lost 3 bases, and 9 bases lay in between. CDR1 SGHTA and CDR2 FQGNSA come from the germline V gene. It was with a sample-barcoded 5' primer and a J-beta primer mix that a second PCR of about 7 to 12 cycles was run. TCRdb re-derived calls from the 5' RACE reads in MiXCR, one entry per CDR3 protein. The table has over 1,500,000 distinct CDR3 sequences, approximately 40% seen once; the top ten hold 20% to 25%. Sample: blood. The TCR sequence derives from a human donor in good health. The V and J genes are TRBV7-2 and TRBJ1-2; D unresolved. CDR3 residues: CASSSWVYYGYTF. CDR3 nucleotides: TGTGCCAGCAGCTCTTGGGTGTACTATGGCTACACCTTC.